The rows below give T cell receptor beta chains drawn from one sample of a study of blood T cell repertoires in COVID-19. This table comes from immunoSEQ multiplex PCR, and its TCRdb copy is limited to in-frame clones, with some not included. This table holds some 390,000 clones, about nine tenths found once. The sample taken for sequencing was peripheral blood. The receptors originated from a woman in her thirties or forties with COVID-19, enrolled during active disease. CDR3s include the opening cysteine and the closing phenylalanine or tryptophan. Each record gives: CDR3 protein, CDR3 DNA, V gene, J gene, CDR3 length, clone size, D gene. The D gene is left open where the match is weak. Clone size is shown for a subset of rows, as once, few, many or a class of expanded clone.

CASMSGTGILNEQYF	TGTGCCAGCATGTCCGGGACAGGCATTTTGAACGAGCAGTACTTC	TRBV28	TRBJ2-7	15	.	TRBD1
CASSVAKTGELFF	TGTGCCAGCAGCGTAGCTAAGACCGGGGAGCTGTTTTTT	TRBV9	TRBJ2-2	13	.	.
CASSVRLAQETQYF	TGCGCCAGCAGCGTTCGACTAGCGCAAGAGACCCAGTACTTC	TRBV4-1	TRBJ2-5	14	.	TRBD2
CASSPASGQGQETQYF	TGTGCCAGCAGCCCAGCTTCCGGACAGGGACAAGAGACCCAGTACTTC	TRBV5-4	TRBJ2-5	16	.	TRBD1
CASTQWAQEAFF	TGTGCCAGCACCCAATGGGCCCAAGAAGCTTTCTTT	TRBV7-9	TRBJ1-1	12	.	.
CASSLMGGRADTQYF	TGCGCCAGCAGCCTGATGGGCGGGCGGGCAGATACGCAGTATTTT	TRBV5-1	TRBJ2-3	15	.	.
CAWSGLNQPQHF	TGTGCCTGGAGTGGACTTAATCAGCCCCAGCATTTT	TRBV30	TRBJ1-5	12	.	.
CASSTSHGYTF	TGTGCCAGCAGCACATCGCATGGCTACACCTTC	TRBV12-3/TRBV12-4	TRBJ1-2	11	.	.
CASSRNRGTEAFF	TGTGCCAGCAGCCGTAACAGGGGCACTGAAGCTTTCTTT	TRBV7-2	TRBJ1-1	13	.	TRBD1
CASSYSSRGFSQPQHF	TGTGCCAGCAGTTACTCGTCCAGGGGGTTTAGTCAGCCCCAGCATTTT	TRBV6-2/TRBV6-3	TRBJ1-5	16	.	TRBD1
CASSQVGSNQPQHF	TGTGCCAGCAGCCAAGTCGGGAGCAATCAGCCCCAGCATTTT	TRBV14	TRBJ1-5	14	.	.
CASSLGAPGGGYTF	TGTGCCAGCAGCTTAGGCGCTCCCGGGGGTGGCTACACCTTC	TRBV11-2	TRBJ1-2	14	once	.
CASSLGAGNTEAFF	TGTGCCAGCAGCTTGGGGGCGGGGAACACTGAAGCTTTCTTT	TRBV5-4	TRBJ1-1	14	.	.
CASSLTSGRWNEQFF	TGCGCCAGCAGCCTCACTAGCGGGAGGTGGAATGAGCAGTTCTTC	TRBV5-1	TRBJ2-1	15	.	TRBD2
CAWSRKDRGNQPQHF	TGTGCCTGGAGTAGAAAGGACAGGGGCAATCAGCCCCAGCATTTT	TRBV30	TRBJ1-5	15	.	TRBD1
CASSYAGEGNTEAFF	TGTGCCAGCAGTTACGCAGGGGAGGGGAACACTGAAGCTTTCTTT	TRBV6-5	TRBJ1-1	15	.	.
CASSLGGGLTFF	TGTGCCAGCAGCTTAGGTGGCGGATTAACTTTCTTT	TRBV12-3/TRBV12-4	TRBJ1-1	12	.	.
CSARGDKDTGELFF	TGCAGCGCCCGGGGGGACAAAGACACCGGGGAGCTGTTTTTT	TRBV29-1	TRBJ2-2	14	.	.
CASSYGQGGGYTF	TGTGCCAGCAGTTACGGACAGGGGGGCGGCTACACCTTC	TRBV6-2/TRBV6-3	TRBJ1-2	13	.	TRBD1
CASSYSRSYEQYF	TGTGCCAGCAGTTACTCGAGATCCTACGAGCAGTACTTC	TRBV6-5	TRBJ2-7	13	.	.
CASSSHADTEAFF	TGTGCCAGCAGCTCCCATGCAGACACTGAAGCTTTCTTT	TRBV11-2	TRBJ1-1	13	.	.
CASSLSTVFSPLHF	TGTGCCAGCAGCTTATCGACAGTATTTTCACCCCTCCACTTT	TRBV7-9	TRBJ1-6	14	.	.
CASRMGGRLGYTF	TGTGCCAGCAGGATGGGGGGGCGCCTTGGCTACACCTTC	TRBV28	TRBJ1-2	13	once	.
CASSRTGSGTFF	TGTGCCAGCAGTAGGACGGGGTCCGGGACTTTCTTT	TRBV6-5	TRBJ1-1	12	few	.
CASSPTGLNTGELFF	TGTGCCAGCAGCCCGACAGGGTTGAACACCGGGGAGCTGTTTTTT	TRBV7-9	TRBJ2-2	15	.	TRBD1
CASRDRDAGSTEAFF	TGTGCCAGCAGGGACCGGGACGCCGGGAGCACTGAAGCTTTCTTT	TRBV27	TRBJ1-1	15	.	.
CASRKGAANTEAFF	TGTGCCAGCAGAAAGGGAGCGGCGAACACTGAAGCTTTCTTT	TRBV28	TRBJ1-1	14	.	.
CASSLGSPTVEQYF	TGTGCCAGCAGCTTAGGATCGCCGACTGTGGAGCAGTACTTC	TRBV7-8	TRBJ2-7	14	.	.
CASSNPDRVGSYEQYF	TGTGCCAGCAGTAACCCGGACAGGGTGGGGTCCTACGAGCAGTACTTC	TRBV28	TRBJ2-7	16	.	TRBD1
CASSSGTGNEQFF	TGCGCCAGCAGCTCCGGGACAGGGAATGAGCAGTTCTTC	TRBV5-1	TRBJ2-1	13	.	TRBD1
CASSLLSTDYNEQFF	TGTGCCAGCAGCTTACTCTCGACTGATTACAATGAGCAGTTCTTC	TRBV7-6	TRBJ2-1	15	.	.
CASSGGNEQFF	TGTGCCAGCAGTGGAGGTAATGAGCAGTTCTTC	TRBV7-6	TRBJ2-1	11	.	.
CASSLRAGPYEQYF	TGTGCCAGCAGCTTAAGGGCGGGTCCCTACGAGCAGTACTTC	TRBV11-2	TRBJ2-7	14	.	.
CASRIETGTNQPQHF	TGTGCCAGCAGGATAGAAACAGGGACCAATCAGCCCCAGCATTTT	TRBV6-5	TRBJ1-5	15	.	.
CSARGAIEAFF	TGCAGTGCTCGGGGGGCTATTGAAGCTTTCTTT	TRBV20-1	TRBJ1-1	11	.	.
CASRSPGPGVTEAFF	TGTGCCAGTAGGTCACCGGGCCCGGGGGTGACTGAAGCTTTCTTT	TRBV19	TRBJ1-1	15	.	.
CASSPGGLAGSYEQYF	TGTGCCAGCAGCCCCGGGGGTCTAGCGGGATCCTACGAGCAGTACTTC	TRBV7-9	TRBJ2-7	16	.	TRBD2
CATSREGANNEQFF	TGTGCCACCAGCAGGGAGGGGGCAAACAATGAGCAGTTCTTC	TRBV15	TRBJ2-1	14	.	.
CASSQGAGPGDTQYF	TGTGCCAGCAGCCAAGGAGCGGGGCCGGGGGATACGCAGTATTTT	TRBV11-2	TRBJ2-3	15	.	TRBD2
CATSGRRGGTNEKLFF	TGTGCCACCAGCGGACGACGGGGGGGAACTAATGAAAAACTGTTTTTT	TRBV15	TRBJ1-4	16	.	.
CASRQGYQPQHF	TGTGCCAGCAGGCAGGGATATCAGCCCCAGCATTTT	TRBV12-3/TRBV12-4	TRBJ1-5	12	.	.
CASLHSMGTVAPAFF	TGTGCCAGCCTCCATTCTATGGGAACCGTAGCGCCAGCTTTCTTT	TRBV27	TRBJ1-1	15	.	.
CASSQDPLESNTIYF	TGTGCCAGCAGCCAAGATCCCCTGGAGTCGAACACCATATATTTT	TRBV4-2	TRBJ1-3	15	.	.
CASSYYGRKVSAEQYF	TGTGCCAGCAGTTACTACGGGAGGAAGGTTTCGGCCGAGCAGTACTTC	TRBV6-2/TRBV6-3	TRBJ2-7	16	.	TRBD2
CASSSPFSGGSYNEQFF	TGTGCCAGCAGTTCCCCGTTTAGCGGGGGTTCCTACAATGAGCAGTTCTTC	TRBV6-2/TRBV6-3	TRBJ2-1	17	once	TRBD2